Listed below are T cell receptor beta chains from one sample, sequenced in a study of graft-versus-host responses after intestinal transplantation. The assay was immunoSEQ multiplex PCR, and TCRdb's table has in-frame clones only and misses some. The sample has around 30,000 clones, roughly nine tenths seen once. The material sequenced was PBMCs, taken about 15 months after intestinal transplantation. Receptor source: a human patient who received an intestinal transplant, so some T cells may come from the graft donor. Both conserved end residues are part of each CDR3. Fields, in order: V gene, J gene, clone size, D gene, CDR3 protein, CDR3 DNA. D genes are given only for firm matches. For some rows the clone size is stated as once, few or many, or as a class when expanded; others skip it.

v_gene: TRBV29-1
j_gene: TRBJ2-2
abundance: .
d_gene: .
CDR3aa: CSVAAATGELFF
CDR3nt: TGCAGCGTTGCAGCGGCCACCGGGGAGCTGTTTTTT

v_gene: TRBV5-5
j_gene: TRBJ2-5
abundance: .
d_gene: .
CDR3aa: CASSQREKAQETQYF
CDR3nt: TGTGCCAGCAGCCAAAGGGAAAAGGCCCAAGAGACCCAGTACTTC

v_gene: TRBV5-5
j_gene: TRBJ2-5
abundance: few
d_gene: .
CDR3aa: CASSSLTFQETQYF
CDR3nt: TGTGCCAGCAGCTCATTGACTTTCCAAGAGACCCAGTACTTC

v_gene: TRBV6-6
j_gene: TRBJ1-6
abundance: .
d_gene: .
CDR3aa: CASSYSSGGNSPLHF
CDR3nt: TGTGCCAGCAGTTACTCCTCGGGGGGCAATTCACCCCTCCACTTT

v_gene: TRBV6-5
j_gene: TRBJ2-7
abundance: .
d_gene: .
CDR3aa: CASSVGGSLREQYF
CDR3nt: TGTGCCAGCAGTGTGGGGGGTTCACTGAGGGAGCAGTACTTC

v_gene: TRBV4-2
j_gene: TRBJ1-6
abundance: .
d_gene: .
CDR3aa: CASSQNTGSPLHF
CDR3nt: TGTGCCAGCAGCCAAAATACAGGTTCACCCCTCCACTTT

v_gene: TRBV7-3
j_gene: TRBJ2-5
abundance: .
d_gene: TRBD2
CDR3aa: CASSLAGGKQETQYF
CDR3nt: TGTGCCAGCAGCTTAGCGGGAGGAAAACAAGAGACCCAGTACTTC

v_gene: TRBV7-9
j_gene: TRBJ1-6
abundance: .
d_gene: TRBD1
CDR3aa: CASSLLTQGGGSPLHF
CDR3nt: TGTGCCAGCAGCTTACTTACACAGGGAGGGGGCTCACCCCTCCACTTT

v_gene: TRBV5-6
j_gene: TRBJ2-5
abundance: few
d_gene: .
CDR3aa: CASSLLWARETQYF
CDR3nt: TGTGCCAGCAGCTTGTTGTGGGCTCGGGAGACCCAGTACTTC

v_gene: TRBV19
j_gene: TRBJ1-4
abundance: .
d_gene: TRBD1
CDR3aa: CASSATGSGNEKLFF
CDR3nt: TGTGCCAGTAGTGCGACAGGGTCTGGTAATGAAAAACTGTTTTTT

v_gene: TRBV6-1
j_gene: TRBJ2-1
abundance: .
d_gene: TRBD2
CDR3aa: CASSELPIRGDPYSYNEQFF
CDR3nt: TGTGCCAGCAGTGAACTACCTATCCGGGGGGACCCCTACTCCTACAATGAGCAGTTCTTC

v_gene: TRBV6-6
j_gene: TRBJ2-5
abundance: .
d_gene: .
CDR3aa: CASSYFREQTQYF
CDR3nt: TGTGCCAGCAGTTACTTCCGGGAACAGACCCAGTACTTC

v_gene: TRBV19
j_gene: TRBJ2-7
abundance: .
d_gene: TRBD1
CDR3aa: CASSLRQGPPYEQYF
CDR3nt: TGTGCCAGTAGTTTACGACAGGGGCCCCCCTACGAGCAGTACTTC

v_gene: TRBV19
j_gene: TRBJ2-2
abundance: .
d_gene: .
CDR3aa: CASSIISDTGELFF
CDR3nt: TGTGCCAGTAGTATTATATCGGACACCGGGGAGCTGTTTTTT

v_gene: TRBV4-1
j_gene: TRBJ2-7
abundance: .
d_gene: TRBD2
CDR3aa: CASSQRTSGSYEQYF
CDR3nt: TGCGCCAGCAGCCAACGGACTAGCGGGAGTTACGAGCAGTACTTC

v_gene: TRBV14
j_gene: TRBJ1-1
abundance: .
d_gene: TRBD1
CDR3aa: CASSPDRVEITEAFF
CDR3nt: TGTGCCAGCAGCCCCGACAGGGTGGAAATCACTGAAGCTTTCTTT

v_gene: TRBV5-1
j_gene: TRBJ1-1
abundance: .
d_gene: TRBD1
CDR3aa: CASSWKQDRARNTEAFF
CDR3nt: TGCGCCAGCAGCTGGAAACAGGACAGGGCTAGGAACACTGAAGCTTTCTTT

v_gene: TRBV5-1
j_gene: TRBJ2-7
abundance: .
d_gene: .
CDR3aa: CASSLQGQPYEQYF
CDR3nt: TGCGCCAGCAGCCTCCAGGGGCAGCCCTACGAGCAGTACTTC

v_gene: TRBV6-4
j_gene: TRBJ2-7
abundance: .
d_gene: .
CDR3aa: CASSTSKDEQYF
CDR3nt: TGTGCCAGCAGCACTAGTAAAGACGAGCAGTACTTC

v_gene: TRBV7-2
j_gene: TRBJ2-2
abundance: .
d_gene: .
CDR3aa: CASSLGQGNTGELFF
CDR3nt: TGTGCCAGCAGCTTAGGGCAGGGGAACACCGGGGAGCTGTTTTTT

v_gene: TRBV11-2
j_gene: TRBJ2-5
abundance: once
d_gene: .
CDR3aa: CASSLVKRALQETQYF
CDR3nt: TGTGCCAGCAGCTTAGTAAAGCGCGCCCTCCAAGAGACCCAGTACTTC

v_gene: TRBV7-8
j_gene: TRBJ2-1
abundance: .
d_gene: .
CDR3aa: CASSFTGSEQFF
CDR3nt: TGTGCCAGCAGCTTCACAGGGTCTGAGCAGTTCTTC

v_gene: TRBV6-5
j_gene: TRBJ1-2
abundance: .
d_gene: .
CDR3aa: CASSYSSSNYGYTF
CDR3nt: TGTGCCAGCAGTTACAGCTCCTCTAACTATGGCTACACCTTC

v_gene: TRBV6-1
j_gene: TRBJ2-7
abundance: .
d_gene: .
CDR3aa: CASSPEGYEQYF
CDR3nt: TGTGCCAGCAGCCCCGAGGGGTACGAGCAGTACTTC

v_gene: TRBV18
j_gene: TRBJ2-7
abundance: .
d_gene: .
CDR3aa: CASSPPERQNYEQYF
CDR3nt: TGTGCCAGCTCACCACCGGAAAGACAGAACTACGAGCAGTACTTC

v_gene: TRBV27
j_gene: TRBJ2-7
abundance: .
d_gene: .
CDR3aa: CASSAYYRVHYEQYF
CDR3nt: TGTGCCAGCAGTGCCTACTACAGGGTGCATTACGAGCAGTACTTC

v_gene: TRBV25-1
j_gene: TRBJ1-1
abundance: .
d_gene: .
CDR3aa: CATRGGMNTEAFF
CDR3nt: TGTGCCACCAGAGGAGGGATGAACACTGAAGCTTTCTTT

v_gene: TRBV4-1
j_gene: TRBJ2-2
abundance: .
d_gene: .
CDR3aa: CASSQEAGYTGELFF
CDR3nt: TGCGCCAGCAGCCAAGAAGCTGGGTACACCGGGGAGCTGTTTTTT

v_gene: TRBV4-3
j_gene: TRBJ2-7
abundance: .
d_gene: TRBD2
CDR3aa: CASSQDRQGGSYEQYF
CDR3nt: TGCGCCAGCAGCCAAGATCGCCAGGGAGGGTCCTACGAGCAGTACTTC

v_gene: TRBV11-2
j_gene: TRBJ2-3
abundance: .
d_gene: TRBD1
CDR3aa: CASRQGEDTQYF
CDR3nt: TGTGCCAGCCGACAGGGGGAGGATACGCAGTATTTT

v_gene: TRBV2
j_gene: TRBJ1-5
abundance: .
d_gene: .
CDR3aa: CARDTGTVHF
CDR3nt: TGTGCCAGGGACACAGGTACTGTCCATTTT

v_gene: TRBV11-2
j_gene: TRBJ2-7
abundance: .
d_gene: .
CDR3aa: CASSPRQATYEQYF
CDR3nt: TGTGCCAGCAGCCCCCGACAGGCCACCTACGAGCAGTACTTC

v_gene: TRBV6-5
j_gene: TRBJ2-7
abundance: .
d_gene: .
CDR3aa: CASSLSTYEQYF
CDR3nt: TGTGCCAGCTCGCTCTCGACCTACGAGCAGTACTTC

v_gene: TRBV5-1
j_gene: TRBJ2-2
abundance: .
d_gene: .
CDR3aa: CASSFRQAITGELFF
CDR3nt: TGCGCCAGCAGCTTTCGTCAGGCGATCACCGGGGAGCTGTTTTTT

v_gene: TRBV6-6
j_gene: TRBJ1-2
abundance: .
d_gene: .
CDR3aa: CASSYRGHPYCYTF
CDR3nt: TGTGCCAGCAGTTACCGGGGGCACCCTTATTGCTACACCTTC

v_gene: TRBV18
j_gene: TRBJ1-1
abundance: medium-sized
d_gene: .
CDR3aa: CASSPGQNTEAFF
CDR3nt: TGTGCCAGCTCACCGGGACAGAACACTGAAGCTTTCTTT

v_gene: TRBV2
j_gene: TRBJ2-1
abundance: few
d_gene: TRBD2
CDR3aa: CASSGRGGYNEQFF
CDR3nt: TGTGCCAGCAGTGGGCGGGGGGGCTACAATGAGCAGTTCTTC

v_gene: TRBV5-1
j_gene: TRBJ1-6
abundance: .
d_gene: .
CDR3aa: CASSLDGFNSPLHF
CDR3nt: TGCGCCAGCAGCCTGGACGGATTTAATTCACCCCTCCACTTT

v_gene: TRBV6-5
j_gene: TRBJ2-7
abundance: .
d_gene: .
CDR3aa: CASSKGPQGVYEQYF
CDR3nt: TGTGCCAGCAGCAAGGGGCCCCAGGGTGTGTACGAGCAGTACTTC

v_gene: TRBV11-2
j_gene: TRBJ1-1
abundance: .
d_gene: TRBD1
CDR3aa: CASSLGQGAVNTEAFF
CDR3nt: TGTGCCAGCAGCTTAGGACAGGGGGCTGTGAACACTGAAGCTTTCTTT

v_gene: TRBV30
j_gene: TRBJ2-3
abundance: .
d_gene: .
CDR3aa: CAFSPGPSTDTQYF
CDR3nt: TGTGCCTTCTCCCCGGGACCCAGCACAGATACGCAGTATTTT

v_gene: TRBV20-1
j_gene: TRBJ2-1
abundance: .
d_gene: .
CDR3aa: CSARGNNEQFF
CDR3nt: TGCAGTGCTAGAGGCAACAATGAGCAGTTCTTC

v_gene: TRBV18
j_gene: TRBJ1-1
abundance: .
d_gene: TRBD1
CDR3aa: CASSKEGANTEAFF
CDR3nt: TGTGCCAGCTCCAAGGAGGGGGCGAACACTGAAGCTTTCTTT

v_gene: TRBV5-1
j_gene: TRBJ1-1
abundance: .
d_gene: TRBD1
CDR3aa: CASIEGQANTEAFF
CDR3nt: TGCGCCAGCATTGAAGGACAGGCGAACACTGAAGCTTTCTTT

v_gene: TRBV11-2
j_gene: TRBJ1-2
abundance: .
d_gene: TRBD1
CDR3aa: CASSPPGGGNYGYTF
CDR3nt: TGTGCCAGCAGCCCGCCAGGGGGCGGGAACTATGGCTACACCTTC

v_gene: TRBV28
j_gene: TRBJ2-5
abundance: .
d_gene: .
CDR3aa: CASSHGSLETQYF
CDR3nt: TGTGCCAGCAGCCACGGATCGTTAGAGACCCAGTACTTC

v_gene: TRBV18
j_gene: TRBJ2-7
abundance: .
d_gene: TRBD1
CDR3aa: CASSPTGGYEQYF
CDR3nt: TGTGCCAGCTCACCGACAGGGGGATACGAGCAGTACTTT

v_gene: TRBV18
j_gene: TRBJ2-3
abundance: once
d_gene: .
CDR3aa: CASSPKETAEKDTQYF
CDR3nt: TGTGCCAGCTCACCAAAAGAGACAGCCGAGAAGGATACGCAGTATTTT

v_gene: TRBV7-2
j_gene: TRBJ1-1
abundance: .
d_gene: .
CDR3aa: CASSLAIYAPHLEAFF
CDR3nt: TGTGCCAGCAGCTTAGCTATCTATGCACCCCATCTTGAAGCTTTCTTT

v_gene: TRBV28
j_gene: TRBJ2-3
abundance: .
d_gene: TRBD1
CDR3aa: CASSLPGTGSDTQYF
CDR3nt: TGTGCCAGCAGTTTGCCCGGGACAGGGTCAGATACGCAGTATTTT

v_gene: TRBV7-9
j_gene: TRBJ1-2
abundance: .
d_gene: .
CDR3aa: CASSLESDSGWYGYTF
CDR3nt: TGTGCCAGCAGCTTAGAATCGGACAGTGGGTGGTATGGCTACACCTTC

v_gene: TRBV4-3
j_gene: TRBJ2-7
abundance: .
d_gene: .
CDR3aa: CASSQDGRGPYEQYF
CDR3nt: TGCGCCAGCAGCCAAGATGGCAGGGGTCCCTACGAGCAGTACTTC